This is a list of T cell receptor beta chains from one sample in a study of human T cells and chemical hapten exposure. TCRdb ran MiXCR on the RACE reads and lists one entry per CDR3 protein. The table includes about 180,000 distinct CDR3 sequences, 25% to 35% detected once. The sample in question was whole blood, obtained in connection with sensitization to the hapten diphenylcyclopropenone (DPC). These receptors were obtained from a woman in her 30s with alopecia areata. Some clones in this sample may be carry-over from other donors' samples. Both conserved end residues are part of each CDR3. D genes are given only for firm matches. Clone size, where shown, is once, few, many, or a class for clones that have expanded.

d_call: NA
j_call: TRBJ2-3
v_call: TRBV28
clone_size: few
cdr3_aa: CASSPQVWAADTQYF
cdr3_nt: TGTGCCAGCAGTCCCCAGGTGTGGGCCGCGGATACGCAGTATTTT

d_call: TRBD2
j_call: TRBJ2-7
v_call: TRBV20-1
clone_size: few
cdr3_aa: CSGGGPSSYEQYF
cdr3_nt: TGCAGTGGCGGGGGGCCGAGCTCCTACGAGCAGTACTTC

d_call: NA
j_call: TRBJ1-5
v_call: TRBV10-3
clone_size: NA
cdr3_aa: CAVCGGADQPQHF
cdr3_nt: TGTGCCGTCTGCGGAGGGGCGGATCAGCCCCAGCATTTT

d_call: NA
j_call: TRBJ2-5
v_call: TRBV29-1
clone_size: few
cdr3_aa: CSVDSDLPSGTQYF
cdr3_nt: TGCAGCGTTGACTCGGACTTACCCTCGGGGACCCAGTACTTC

d_call: TRBD1
j_call: TRBJ1-1
v_call: TRBV2
clone_size: few
cdr3_aa: CASSVRTGGEAFF
cdr3_nt: TGTGCCAGCAGTGTGAGGACAGGGGGTGAAGCTTTCTTT

d_call: NA
j_call: TRBJ2-3
v_call: TRBV20-1
clone_size: few
cdr3_aa: CSLGGTSTDTQYF
cdr3_nt: TGCAGTCTCGGGGGTACTAGCACAGATACGCAGTATTTT

d_call: NA
j_call: TRBJ2-1
v_call: TRBV4-3
clone_size: NA
cdr3_aa: CASSQDFTTGSEQFF
cdr3_nt: TGCGCCAGCAGCCAAGATTTTACAACAGGGTCTGAGCAGTTCTTC

d_call: NA
j_call: TRBJ1-6
v_call: TRBV9
clone_size: few
cdr3_aa: CASSEGRRGSPLHF
cdr3_nt: TGTGCCAGCAGCGAGGGACGTCGAGGTTCACCCCTCCACTTT

d_call: NA
j_call: TRBJ1-4
v_call: TRBV7-2
clone_size: NA
cdr3_aa: CASSLGGALEKLFF
cdr3_nt: TGTGCCAGCAGCTTAGGGGGGGCGCTGGAAAAACTGTTTTTT

d_call: TRBD1
j_call: TRBJ2-7
v_call: TRBV5-1
clone_size: NA
cdr3_aa: CASNQGDSSYEQYF
cdr3_nt: TGCGCCAGCAACCAGGGGGACAGCTCCTACGAGCAGTACTTC

d_call: NA
j_call: TRBJ2-1
v_call: TRBV7-2
clone_size: few
cdr3_aa: CASSPGPLEGYQFF
cdr3_nt: TGTGCCAGCAGCCCCGGGCCCCTTGAGGGGTATCAGTTCTTC

d_call: NA
j_call: TRBJ2-3
v_call: TRBV20-1
clone_size: few
cdr3_aa: CSAALGADTDTQYF
cdr3_nt: TGCAGTGCCGCCTTAGGGGCGGACACAGATACGCAGTATTTT

d_call: NA
j_call: TRBJ2-7
v_call: TRBV21-1
clone_size: NA
cdr3_aa: CASSNEPGNYEQYF
cdr3_nt: TGTGCCAGCAGCAACGAGCCAGGCAATTACGAGCAGTACTTC

d_call: NA
j_call: TRBJ2-6
v_call: TRBV28
clone_size: few
cdr3_aa: CASRQMFTGANVLTF
cdr3_nt: TGTGCCAGCAGACAGATGTTTACTGGGGCCAACGTCCTGACTTTC

d_call: NA
j_call: TRBJ1-2
v_call: TRBV6-5
clone_size: few
cdr3_aa: CASGLQRGDYGYTF
cdr3_nt: TGTGCCAGCGGGCTGCAAAGGGGAGACTATGGCTACACCTTC

d_call: NA
j_call: TRBJ1-2
v_call: TRBV3-1
clone_size: NA
cdr3_aa: CASSQGQGLRYGYTF
cdr3_nt: TGTGCCAGCAGCCAAGGTCAGGGCTTAAGATATGGCTACACCTTC

d_call: NA
j_call: TRBJ1-3
v_call: TRBV5-1
clone_size: few
cdr3_aa: CASSPGTSTYIYF
cdr3_nt: TGCGCCAGCAGCCCAGGGACATCTACTTACATATATTTT

d_call: NA
j_call: TRBJ1-1
v_call: TRBV5-1
clone_size: few
cdr3_aa: CASSKGTSEAFF
cdr3_nt: TGCGCCAGCAGCAAGGGGACGAGTGAAGCTTTCTTT

d_call: NA
j_call: TRBJ1-6
v_call: TRBV11-1
clone_size: few
cdr3_aa: CASSFEGESPLHF
cdr3_nt: TGTGCCAGCAGCTTTGAAGGAGAATCACCCCTCCACTTT

d_call: NA
j_call: TRBJ2-2
v_call: TRBV19
clone_size: NA
cdr3_aa: CASNRGWTGELFF
cdr3_nt: TGTGCCAGTAACCGGGGATGGACCGGGGAGCTGTTTTTT

d_call: NA
j_call: TRBJ1-5
v_call: TRBV12-3/TRBV12-4
clone_size: few
cdr3_aa: CASSLGIGSQPQHF
cdr3_nt: TGTGCCAGCAGCTTGGGCATTGGGAGTCAGCCCCAGCATTTT

d_call: NA
j_call: TRBJ2-7
v_call: TRBV6-1
clone_size: many
cdr3_aa: CASTDRTYEQYF
cdr3_nt: TGTGCCAGCACAGACAGGACCTACGAGCAGTACTTC

d_call: NA
j_call: TRBJ1-2
v_call: TRBV28
clone_size: NA
cdr3_aa: CASTPGGGGTTSYGYTF
cdr3_nt: TGTGCCAGCACCCCGGGCGGCGGGGGAACTACTAGCTATGGCTACACCTTC

d_call: NA
j_call: TRBJ2-3
v_call: TRBV6-1
clone_size: few
cdr3_aa: CASSEMARSDTQYF
cdr3_nt: TGTGCCAGCAGTGAAATGGCGAGATCAGATACGCAGTATTTT

d_call: TRBD2
j_call: TRBJ2-7
v_call: TRBV20-1
clone_size: NA
cdr3_aa: CSATRGSGGYEQYF
cdr3_nt: TGCAGTGCTACCCGGGGTAGCGGGGGGTACGAGCAGTACTTC

d_call: NA
j_call: TRBJ2-3
v_call: TRBV20-1
clone_size: many
cdr3_aa: CSAPPGHRVITDTQYF
cdr3_nt: TGCAGTGCTCCGCCCGGACACCGAGTTATCACAGATACGCAGTATTTT

d_call: NA
j_call: TRBJ2-2
v_call: TRBV27
clone_size: NA
cdr3_aa: CASTHGGALSGELFF
cdr3_nt: TGTGCCAGCACCCACGGAGGGGCACTATCCGGGGAGCTGTTTTTT

d_call: NA
j_call: TRBJ2-7
v_call: TRBV20-1
clone_size: NA
cdr3_aa: CSARTPRGSYEQYF
cdr3_nt: TGCAGTGCCCGGACACCCAGAGGCTCCTACGAGCAGTACTTC

d_call: TRBD1
j_call: TRBJ2-5
v_call: TRBV29-1
clone_size: few
cdr3_aa: CSLWVQGQETQYF
cdr3_nt: TGCAGCCTCTGGGTACAGGGGCAAGAGACCCAGTACTTC

d_call: NA
j_call: TRBJ2-5
v_call: TRBV10-3
clone_size: few
cdr3_aa: CAISEGAASTSQYF
cdr3_nt: TGTGCCATCAGTGAAGGGGCCGCCTCTACGTCCCAGTACTTC

d_call: NA
j_call: TRBJ2-5
v_call: TRBV5-1
clone_size: few
cdr3_aa: CASSLGRRETQYF
cdr3_nt: TGCGCCAGCAGCTTGGGTAGGAGAGAGACCCAGTACTTC

d_call: NA
j_call: TRBJ2-3
v_call: TRBV25-1
clone_size: few
cdr3_aa: CASSWTGRTDTQYF
cdr3_nt: TGTGCCAGCAGCTGGACGGGGCGTACAGATACGCAGTATTTT

d_call: NA
j_call: TRBJ2-1
v_call: TRBV4-3
clone_size: few
cdr3_aa: CASSQQRWTANNEQFF
cdr3_nt: TGCGCCAGCAGCCAACAGCGGTGGACGGCTAACAATGAGCAGTTCTTC

d_call: NA
j_call: TRBJ1-5
v_call: TRBV7-8
clone_size: NA
cdr3_aa: CASSLARGENQPQHF
cdr3_nt: TGTGCCAGCAGCTTGGCCAGGGGCGAGAATCAGCCCCAGCATTTT

d_call: NA
j_call: TRBJ1-5
v_call: TRBV28
clone_size: few
cdr3_aa: CASSPLYRANSNQPQHF
cdr3_nt: TGTGCCAGCAGTCCTCTCTACCGAGCGAATAGCAATCAGCCCCAGCATTTT

d_call: TRBD1
j_call: TRBJ1-5
v_call: TRBV15
clone_size: NA
cdr3_aa: CATSRGNRGGQPQHF
cdr3_nt: TGTGCCACCAGCAGAGGCAACAGGGGCGGACAGCCCCAGCATTTT

d_call: TRBD2
j_call: TRBJ2-1
v_call: TRBV28
clone_size: NA
cdr3_aa: CASSLASSGAYNEQFF
cdr3_nt: TGTGCCAGCAGTTTAGCGTCGAGCGGGGCCTACAATGAGCAGTTCTTC

d_call: NA
j_call: TRBJ2-2
v_call: TRBV10-3
clone_size: NA
cdr3_aa: CAITEIQGGGTGELFF
cdr3_nt: TGTGCCATCACCGAAATACAGGGTGGGGGCACCGGGGAGCTGTTTTTT

d_call: NA
j_call: TRBJ2-5
v_call: TRBV11-1
clone_size: NA
cdr3_aa: CASSPALKETQYF
cdr3_nt: TGTGCCAGCAGCCCCGCGCTAAAAGAGACCCAGTACTTC

d_call: NA
j_call: TRBJ1-2
v_call: TRBV6-5
clone_size: few
cdr3_aa: CASSVNRNNGYTF
cdr3_nt: TGTGCCAGCAGCGTAAACAGGAACAATGGCTACACCTTC

d_call: NA
j_call: TRBJ2-7
v_call: TRBV29-1
clone_size: NA
cdr3_aa: CSVGGTYEQYF
cdr3_nt: TGCAGCGTTGGGGGCACCTACGAGCAGTACTTC

d_call: TRBD2
j_call: TRBJ2-2
v_call: TRBV5-1
clone_size: few
cdr3_aa: CASSLIAGVNTGELFF
cdr3_nt: TGCGCCAGCAGCTTGATCGCGGGGGTGAACACCGGGGAGCTGTTTTTT

d_call: NA
j_call: TRBJ2-1
v_call: TRBV27
clone_size: NA
cdr3_aa: CASSTHNEQFF
cdr3_nt: TGTGCCAGCAGTACCCATAATGAGCAGTTCTTC

d_call: NA
j_call: TRBJ1-1
v_call: TRBV7-8
clone_size: NA
cdr3_aa: CASSLGGPPNTEAFF
cdr3_nt: TGTGCCAGCAGCTTAGGGGGACCCCCGAACACTGAAGCTTTCTTT

d_call: NA
j_call: TRBJ1-2
v_call: TRBV29-1
clone_size: few
cdr3_aa: CSVGQLANYGYTF
cdr3_nt: TGCAGCGTTGGACAACTAGCTAACTATGGCTACACCTTC

d_call: NA
j_call: TRBJ1-5
v_call: TRBV18
clone_size: few
cdr3_aa: CASSLRINQPQHF
cdr3_nt: TGTGCCAGCTCACTAAGAATAAATCAGCCCCAGCATTTT

d_call: NA
j_call: TRBJ2-7
v_call: TRBV28
clone_size: many
cdr3_aa: CASSLFHSVYEQYF
cdr3_nt: TGTGCCAGCAGTTTATTTCACAGTGTCTACGAGCAGTACTTC

d_call: NA
j_call: TRBJ2-7
v_call: TRBV28
clone_size: NA
cdr3_aa: CASSSLWGVGYEQYF
cdr3_nt: TGTGCCAGCAGTTCGCTATGGGGGGTCGGTTACGAGCAGTACTTC

d_call: NA
j_call: TRBJ2-4
v_call: TRBV29-1
clone_size: NA
cdr3_aa: CSMIGEAKNIQYF
cdr3_nt: TGCAGCATGATTGGGGAAGCCAAAAACATTCAGTACTTC

d_call: TRBD2
j_call: TRBJ2-1
v_call: TRBV29-1
clone_size: NA
cdr3_aa: CSVEVRAGGPSEQFF
cdr3_nt: TGCAGCGTTGAAGTGCGAGCGGGAGGGCCTAGTGAGCAGTTCTTC

d_call: NA
j_call: TRBJ1-5
v_call: TRBV20-1
clone_size: few
cdr3_aa: CSASVGVSNQPQHF
cdr3_nt: TGCAGTGCTAGTGTAGGAGTGAGCAATCAGCCCCAGCATTTT

d_call: NA
j_call: TRBJ2-4
v_call: TRBV6-2/TRBV6-3
clone_size: few
cdr3_aa: CASSYSSGAGNIQYF
cdr3_nt: TGTGCCAGCAGTTACTCATCGGGGGCAGGGAACATTCAGTACTTC

d_call: TRBD2
j_call: TRBJ2-1
v_call: TRBV7-2
clone_size: NA
cdr3_aa: CASSPRTSGGARNEQFF
cdr3_nt: TGTGCCAGCAGCCCCCGGACTAGCGGGGGGGCGCGGAATGAGCAGTTCTTC

d_call: TRBD1
j_call: TRBJ2-4
v_call: TRBV2
clone_size: NA
cdr3_aa: CASSGQGGSPYF
cdr3_nt: TGTGCCAGCAGCGGACAGGGGGGCTCGCCGTACTTC

d_call: TRBD2
j_call: TRBJ2-7
v_call: TRBV6-1
clone_size: few
cdr3_aa: CASTERDFLYEQYF
cdr3_nt: TGTGCCAGCACCGAGCGGGACTTCCTCTACGAGCAGTACTTC

d_call: NA
j_call: TRBJ1-5
v_call: TRBV27
clone_size: few
cdr3_aa: CASSGTGTPAF
cdr3_nt: TGTGCCAGCAGTGGTACCGGGACCCCTGCTTTT